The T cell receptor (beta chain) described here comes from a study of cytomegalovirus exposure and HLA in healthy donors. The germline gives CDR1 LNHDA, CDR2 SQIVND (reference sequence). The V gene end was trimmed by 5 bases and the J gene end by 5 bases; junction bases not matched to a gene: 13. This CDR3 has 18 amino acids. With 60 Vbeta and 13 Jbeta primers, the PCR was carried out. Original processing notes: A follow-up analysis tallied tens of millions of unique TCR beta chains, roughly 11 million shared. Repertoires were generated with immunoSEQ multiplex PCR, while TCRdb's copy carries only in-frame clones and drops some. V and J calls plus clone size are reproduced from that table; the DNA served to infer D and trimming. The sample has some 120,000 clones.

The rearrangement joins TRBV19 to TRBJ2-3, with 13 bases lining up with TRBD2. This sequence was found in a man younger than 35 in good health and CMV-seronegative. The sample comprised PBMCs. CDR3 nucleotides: TGTGCCAGTAGTCCCTCCCGGGGACTAGCGGGAATGGGAGATACGCAGTATTTT. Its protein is CASSPSRGLAGMGDTQYF.